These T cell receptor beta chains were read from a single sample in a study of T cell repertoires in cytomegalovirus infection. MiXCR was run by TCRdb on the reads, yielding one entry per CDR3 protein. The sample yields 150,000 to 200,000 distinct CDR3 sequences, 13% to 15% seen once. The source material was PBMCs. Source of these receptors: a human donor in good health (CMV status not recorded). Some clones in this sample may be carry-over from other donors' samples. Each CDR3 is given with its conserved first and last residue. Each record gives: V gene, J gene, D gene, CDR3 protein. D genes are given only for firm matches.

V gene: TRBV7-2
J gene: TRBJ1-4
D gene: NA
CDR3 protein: CASSPNSGKLFF

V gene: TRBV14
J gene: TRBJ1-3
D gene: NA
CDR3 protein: CASSQDGSSGNTIYF

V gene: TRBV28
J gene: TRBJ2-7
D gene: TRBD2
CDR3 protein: CASSTQREVYEQYF

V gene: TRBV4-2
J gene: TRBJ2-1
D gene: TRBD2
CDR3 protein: CASTSTSGSSDEQFF

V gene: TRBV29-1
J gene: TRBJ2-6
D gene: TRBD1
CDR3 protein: CSAPDRDPHSGANVLTF

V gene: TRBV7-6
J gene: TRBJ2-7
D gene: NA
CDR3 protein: CASSLVGLTDEQYF

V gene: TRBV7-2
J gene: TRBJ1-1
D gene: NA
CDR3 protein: CASSDRMNTEAFF

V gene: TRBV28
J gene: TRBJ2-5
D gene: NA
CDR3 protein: CASSLFREQETQYF

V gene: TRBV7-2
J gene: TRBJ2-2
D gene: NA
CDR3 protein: CASSLAAGAGDAAF

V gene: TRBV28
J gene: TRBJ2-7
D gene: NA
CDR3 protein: CASSLDGPYEQYF

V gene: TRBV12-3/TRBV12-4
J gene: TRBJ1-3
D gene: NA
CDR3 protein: CASRLTPVSGNTIYF

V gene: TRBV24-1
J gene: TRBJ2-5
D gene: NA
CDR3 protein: CATREQRAEETQYF

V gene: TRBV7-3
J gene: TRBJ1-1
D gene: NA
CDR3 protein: CASSPQGGGRRSEAFF

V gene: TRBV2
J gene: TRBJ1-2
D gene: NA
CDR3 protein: CASSELGWSGYTF

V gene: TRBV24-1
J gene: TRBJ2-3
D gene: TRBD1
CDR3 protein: CATSEGTGEGDTQYF

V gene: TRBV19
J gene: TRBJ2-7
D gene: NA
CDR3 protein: CASSISRGYEQYF

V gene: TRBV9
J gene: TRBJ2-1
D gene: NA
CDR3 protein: CASSVLGSLNYNEQFF

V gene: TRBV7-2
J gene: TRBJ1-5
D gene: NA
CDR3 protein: CASSLFRSNQPQHF

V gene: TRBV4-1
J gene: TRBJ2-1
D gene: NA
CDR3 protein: CASSQELGLNLYNEQFF

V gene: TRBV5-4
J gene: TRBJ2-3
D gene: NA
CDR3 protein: CASSLVSVADTQYF

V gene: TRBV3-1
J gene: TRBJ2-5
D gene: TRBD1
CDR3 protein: CASSWDRDSSPEEETQYF

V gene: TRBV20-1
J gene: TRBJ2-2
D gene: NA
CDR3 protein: CSARVQGKSDTGELFF

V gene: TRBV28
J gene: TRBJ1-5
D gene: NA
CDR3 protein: CASSLRTRHQPQHF

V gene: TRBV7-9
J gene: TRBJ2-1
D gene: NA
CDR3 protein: CASSLGLPPLSYNEQFF

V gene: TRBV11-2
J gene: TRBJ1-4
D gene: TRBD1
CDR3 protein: CASSLNRQGPLEKLFF

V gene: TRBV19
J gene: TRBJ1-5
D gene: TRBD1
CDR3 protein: CASKPTGPNQPQHF

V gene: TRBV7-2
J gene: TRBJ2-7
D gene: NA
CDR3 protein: CASSSGLEKEQYF

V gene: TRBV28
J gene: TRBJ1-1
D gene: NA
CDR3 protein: CASSLDRPNTEAFF

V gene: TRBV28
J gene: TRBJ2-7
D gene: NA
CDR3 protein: CASRRISFYEQYF

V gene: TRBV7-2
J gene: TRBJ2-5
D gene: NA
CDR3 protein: CASSLGSGETQYF

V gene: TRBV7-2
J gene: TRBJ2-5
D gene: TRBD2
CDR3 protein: CASSLGGGYQETQYF

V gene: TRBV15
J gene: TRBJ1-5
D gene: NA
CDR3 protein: CATSRDGNQPQHF

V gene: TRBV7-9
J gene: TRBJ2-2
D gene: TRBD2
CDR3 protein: CASSSSTSGRHTGELFF

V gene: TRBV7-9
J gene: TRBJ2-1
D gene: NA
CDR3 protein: CASSSTGTEPFNEQFF

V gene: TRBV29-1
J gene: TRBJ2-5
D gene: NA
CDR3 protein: CGVSGGLQETQYF

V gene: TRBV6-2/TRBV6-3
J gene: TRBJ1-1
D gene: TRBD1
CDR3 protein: CASSGEGGARNTEAFF

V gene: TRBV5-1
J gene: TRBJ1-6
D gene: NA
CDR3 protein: CASSLVTLDRNSPLHF

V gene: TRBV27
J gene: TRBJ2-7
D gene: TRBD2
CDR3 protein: CASSYQSGNYEQYF

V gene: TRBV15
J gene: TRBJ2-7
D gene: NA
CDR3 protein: CATSRGNGYEQYF

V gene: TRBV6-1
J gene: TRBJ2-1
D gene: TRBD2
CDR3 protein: CASRTSGSYNEQFF

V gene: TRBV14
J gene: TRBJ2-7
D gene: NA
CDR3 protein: CASSQGPWTYEQYF

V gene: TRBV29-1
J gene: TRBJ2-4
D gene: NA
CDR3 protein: CSAKEGAKNIKYF

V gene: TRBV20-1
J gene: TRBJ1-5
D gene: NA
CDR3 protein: CSARDSYSNQPQHF